The 13 T cell receptor beta chains reported below all come from one sample, sequenced in a study of cytomegalovirus exposure and HLA in healthy donors. A multiplex PCR was run with 60 Vbeta primers and 13 Jbeta primers. The method was immunoSEQ multiplex PCR; TCRdb's version includes in-frame clones alone and lacks a portion of them. The sample lists some 130,000 clones; around 63% were seen once. The sequenced sample was PBMCs. These receptors all come from a human donor in good health.

This chain uses TRBV7-8 with TRBJ1-6; possible D gene TRBD1, 5 bases. Trimming took 5 bases from V and 6 from J, leaving 20 bases between them. This CDR3 contains 17 residues. Germline V gives CDR1 SGHVS, CDR2 FQNEAQ. The chain's CDR3 is CASSLRRDSLLNSPLHF. The CDR3, as DNA: TGTGCCAGCAGCCTCCGACGAGACAGCCTTCTTAATTCACCCCTCCACTTT.

The chain is built from TRBV2 and TRBJ2-3, with TRBD2 matching over 8 bases. CDR1 and CDR2 (germline): SNHLY, FYNNEI. The V gene end was trimmed by 1 base and the J gene end by 2 bases; junction bases not matched to a gene: 5. The CDR3 length is 16 residues. The DNA of the CDR3 is TGTGCCAGCAGTGAAGTGGTAGCGGGGTACACAGATACGCAGTATTTT. Amino acid sequence: CASSEVVAGYTDTQYF.

The chain links TRBV7-8 to TRBJ2-7; 8 bases are a match to TRBD2. J was trimmed by 5 bases and V by 5 bases; bases with no gene match: 11. This CDR3 has 15 amino acids. Germline CDR1 SGHVS, CDR2 FQNEAQ. CDR3 coding DNA: TGTGCCAGCAGCATCTTCGCGCGGGAGGCCCACGAGCAGTACTTC. Its protein product is CASSIFAREAHEQYF.

J is TRBJ2-1 and V is TRBV9; 7 nucleotides line up with TRBD1. Per the germline V gene, CDR1 is SGDLS and CDR2 is YYNGEE. J lost 6 bases, V lost 4 bases, and 4 bases had no gene match. This CDR3 contains 13 residues. The CDR3: CASSPGTVNEQFF. CDR3 coding DNA: TGTGCCAGCAGCCCCGGGACAGTCAATGAGCAGTTCTTC. The variable domain in full, completed from reference TRBV9 and TRBJ2-1, reads DSGVTQTPKHLITATGQRVTLRCSPRSGDLSVYWYQQSLDQGLQFLIQYYNGEERAKGNILERFSAQQFPDLHSELNLSSLELGDSALYFCASSPGTVNEQFFGPGTRLTVL.

The sample holds one count of this clone. CDR3 loop: CASRQEAGGTEAFF. CDR3 in DNA: TGTGCCAGCAGACAAGAAGCAGGGGGCACTGAAGCTTTCTTT. The chain employs TRBV6-1 and TRBJ1-1; 7 nucleotides match TRBD1. This CDR3 comprises 14 residues. The germline CDR1 and CDR2 sequences are MNHNS and SASEGT. The trim removed 6 bases at V and 4 bases at J, leaving 8 bases unmatched.

On this clone: A junction boundary mismatches the germline segment, possibly from a read error. This chain connects TRBV6-1 to TRBJ2-7, with D possibly being TRBD1 (5 bases). This CDR3 has 12 amino acids. In germline, CDR1 is MNHNS, CDR2 SASEGT. CDR3 loop: CATRPLGDRLDF. Here the CDR3 DNA reads TGTGCCACACGACCACTTGGTGACAGACTCGACTTC.

This rearrangement joins TRBV27 to TRBJ2-3; D is possibly TRBD1 (6 bases). CDR3 length: 14 residues. Germline V gives CDR1 MNHEY, CDR2 SMNVEV (reference sequence). V gave up 0 bases and J gave up 8 bases, with 12 bases separating them. The CDR3 reads CASSLSQGTGTQYF. In nucleotides, the CDR3 is TGTGCCAGCAGTTTATCACAGGGAACGGGTACGCAGTATTTT.

The chain uses TRBV4-1 and TRBJ2-3, with D perhaps TRBD2 (6 bases). V lost 1 base to trimming and J lost 1 base, with 12 bases between them. Germline-derived CDR1 and CDR2 are MGHRA and YSYEKL. This CDR3 has 16 residues. CDR3 loop: CASSQGPGLRTDTQYF. CDR3 nucleotide sequence: TGCGCCAGCAGCCAAGGCCCGGGACTGCGCACAGATACGCAGTATTTT.

The V call is TRBV11-1, the J call TRBJ2-5, with D possibly matching TRBD2 (5 bases). The CDR3 has 15 residues. V dropped 6 bases and J dropped 5 bases, with 19 bases sitting between them. CDR1 SGHAT and CDR2 FQDESV come from the germline V gene (reference sequence). CDR3 nucleotides: TGTGCCAGCAGTTCGCGGGTCCTCGAGGAGGAGACCCAGTACTTC. Translation gives CASSSRVLEEETQYF.

This clone has just a few counts. The rearrangement joins TRBV19 to TRBJ1-1; 8 positions match TRBD1. CDR3 size: 16 residues. Germline-derived CDR1 and CDR2 are LNHDA and SQIVND (reference sequence). Trimming at V came to 0 bases and at J to 3 bases, leaving 6 bases not matched to a gene. The CDR3 is CASSIDSGGLDTEAFF. The CDR3, as DNA: TGTGCCAGTAGTATAGATTCAGGGGGCTTGGACACTGAAGCTTTCTTT. Together with reference TRBV19 and TRBJ1-1, the CDR3 gives the full variable domain: DGGITQSPKYLFRKEGQNVTLSCEQNLNHDAMYWYRQDPGQGLRLIYYSQIVNDFQKGDIAEGYSVSREKKESFPLTVTSAQKNPTAFYLCASSIDSGGLDTEAFFGQGTRLTVV.

This chain uses TRBV9 with TRBJ2-1; maybe TRBD2 (6 bases). Trimming shortened V by 1 base and J by 7 bases, and 21 bases separated the two germline ends. This CDR3 region has 17 residues. CDR1 is SGDLS, CDR2 YYNGEE, per germline. The CDR3 protein is CASSVLVGGNVGNEQFF. The CDR3 bases are TGTGCCAGCAGCGTATTGGTGGGAGGAAATGTTGGGAATGAGCAGTTCTTC. Looking up the rest from reference TRBV9 and TRBJ2-1 gives the full variable domain: DSGVTQTPKHLITATGQRVTLRCSPRSGDLSVYWYQQSLDQGLQFLIQYYNGEERAKGNILERFSAQQFPDLHSELNLSSLELGDSALYFCASSVLVGGNVGNEQFFGPGTRLTVL.

This clone occurred once. The rearrangement joins TRBV29-1 to TRBJ2-7, with 8 bases aligning to TRBD1. Germline V CDR1 and CDR2: SQVTM, ANQGSEA. The CDR3 runs to 15 residues. The trim removed 1 base at V and 4 bases at J, leaving 9 bases unmatched. CDR3 in DNA: TGCAGCGTTGAAGGGTTCCGGGACAGGCAATACGAGCAGTACTTC. It codes for CSVEGFRDRQYEQYF.

This clone was seen only a few times. The V gene is TRBV11-2, the J gene TRBJ2-7, with 13 bases lining up with TRBD2. Germline V gene lookup returns CDR1 SGHAT and CDR2 FQNNGV. The CDR3 has 15 residues. The V and J ends lost 5 bases and 5 bases, in that order; junction bases with no gene match: 6. The DNA for the CDR3 is TGTGCCAGCAGCCATCGGACTAGCGGGAGACACGAGCAGTACTTC. It specifies CASSHRTSGRHEQYF.